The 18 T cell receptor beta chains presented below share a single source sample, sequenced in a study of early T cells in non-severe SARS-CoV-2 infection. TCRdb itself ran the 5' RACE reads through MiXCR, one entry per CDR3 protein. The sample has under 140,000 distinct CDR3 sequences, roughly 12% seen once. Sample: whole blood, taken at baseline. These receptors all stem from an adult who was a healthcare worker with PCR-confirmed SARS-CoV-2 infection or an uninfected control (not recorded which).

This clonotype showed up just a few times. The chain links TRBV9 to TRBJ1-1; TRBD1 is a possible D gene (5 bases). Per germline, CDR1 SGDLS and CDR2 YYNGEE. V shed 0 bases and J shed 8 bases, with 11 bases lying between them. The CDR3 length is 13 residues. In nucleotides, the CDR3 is TGTGCCAGCAGCGTAGCTGGGGACGGCGAAGCTTTCTTT. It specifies CASSVAGDGEAFF.

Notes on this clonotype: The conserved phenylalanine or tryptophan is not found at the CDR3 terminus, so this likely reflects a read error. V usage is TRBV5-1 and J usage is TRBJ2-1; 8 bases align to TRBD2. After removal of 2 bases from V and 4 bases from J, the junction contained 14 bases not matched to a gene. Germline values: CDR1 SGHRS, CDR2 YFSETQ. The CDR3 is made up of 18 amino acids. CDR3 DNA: TGCGCCAGCAGCTTTGTTACCGGGTATACTAGCGGATACAATGAGCAGTTCTCC. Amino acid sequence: CASSFVTGYTSGYNEQFS.

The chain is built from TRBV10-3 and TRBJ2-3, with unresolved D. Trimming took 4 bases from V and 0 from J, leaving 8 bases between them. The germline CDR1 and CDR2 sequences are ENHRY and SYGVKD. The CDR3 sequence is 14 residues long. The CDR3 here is CAISVASSTDTQYF. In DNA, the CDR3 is TGTGCCATCAGTGTCGCATCTAGCACAGATACGCAGTATTTT.

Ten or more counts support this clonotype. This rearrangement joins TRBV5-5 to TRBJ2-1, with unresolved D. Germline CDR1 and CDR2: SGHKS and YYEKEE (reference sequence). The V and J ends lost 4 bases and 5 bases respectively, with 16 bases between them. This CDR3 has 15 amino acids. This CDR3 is CASSPFLGINNEQFF. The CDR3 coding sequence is TGTGCCAGCAGCCCGTTTCTAGGAATTAACAATGAGCAGTTCTTC.

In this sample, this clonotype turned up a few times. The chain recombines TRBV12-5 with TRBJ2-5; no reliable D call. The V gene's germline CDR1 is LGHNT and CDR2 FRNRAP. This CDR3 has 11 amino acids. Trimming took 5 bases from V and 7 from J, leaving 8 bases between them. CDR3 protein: CASGLHGTQYF. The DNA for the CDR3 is TGTGCTAGTGGTCTACATGGGACCCAGTACTTC.

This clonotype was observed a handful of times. This CDR3 is CASSLEGLTDTQYF. The CDR3 nucleotides are TGCGCCAGCAGCTTGGAGGGGCTCACAGATACGCAGTATTTT. The chain carries TRBV5-1 and TRBJ2-3; D perhaps matches TRBD1 (5 bases). The V end lost 0 bases, the J end lost 2 bases, and 7 bases lay between the germline ends. The CDR3 has 14 residues. The germline V gene has CDR1 SGHRS and CDR2 YFSETQ. Variable domain in full (rest from reference TRBV5-1 and TRBJ2-3): KAGVTQTPRYLIKTRGQQVTLSCSPISGHRSVSWYQQTPGQGLQFLFEYFSETQRNKGNFPGRFSGRQFSNSRSEMNVSTLELGDSALYLCASSLEGLTDTQYFGPGTRLTVL.

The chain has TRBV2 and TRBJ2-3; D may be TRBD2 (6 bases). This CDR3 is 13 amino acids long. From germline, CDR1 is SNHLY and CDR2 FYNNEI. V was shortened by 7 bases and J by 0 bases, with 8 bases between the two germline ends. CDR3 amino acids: CASMSGSTDTQYF. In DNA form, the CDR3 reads TGTGCCAGCATGAGCGGGAGCACAGATACGCAGTATTTT.

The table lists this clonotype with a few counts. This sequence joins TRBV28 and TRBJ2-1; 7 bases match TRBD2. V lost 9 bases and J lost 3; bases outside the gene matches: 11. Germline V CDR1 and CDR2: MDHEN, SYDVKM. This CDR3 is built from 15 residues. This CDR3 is CASSGRGEHYNEQFF. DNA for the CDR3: TGTGCCAGTTCGGGCCGGGGGGAGCACTACAATGAGCAGTTCTTC.

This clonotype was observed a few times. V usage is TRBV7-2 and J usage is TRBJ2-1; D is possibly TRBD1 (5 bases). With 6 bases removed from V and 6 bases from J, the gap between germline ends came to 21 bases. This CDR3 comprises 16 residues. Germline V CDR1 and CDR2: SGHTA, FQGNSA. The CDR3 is CASSKGRPARGNEQFF. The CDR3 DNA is TGTGCCAGCAGTAAGGGGCGTCCGGCTCGAGGCAATGAGCAGTTCTTC.

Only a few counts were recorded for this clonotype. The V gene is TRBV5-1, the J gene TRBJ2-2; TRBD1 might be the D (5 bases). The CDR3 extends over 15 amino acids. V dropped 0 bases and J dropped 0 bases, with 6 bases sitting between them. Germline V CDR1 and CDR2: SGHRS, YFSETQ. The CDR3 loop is CASSLGTTNTGELFF. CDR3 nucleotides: TGCGCCAGCAGCTTGGGGACAACGAACACCGGGGAGCTGTTTTTT. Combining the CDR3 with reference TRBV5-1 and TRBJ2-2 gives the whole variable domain KAGVTQTPRYLIKTRGQQVTLSCSPISGHRSVSWYQQTPGQGLQFLFEYFSETQRNKGNFPGRFSGRQFSNSRSEMNVSTLELGDSALYLCASSLGTTNTGELFFGEGSRLTVL.

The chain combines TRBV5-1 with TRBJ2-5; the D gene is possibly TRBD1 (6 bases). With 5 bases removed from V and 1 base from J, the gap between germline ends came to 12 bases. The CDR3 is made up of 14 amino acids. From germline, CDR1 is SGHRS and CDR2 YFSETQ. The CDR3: CASSRGLVQETQYF. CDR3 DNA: TGCGCCAGCAGTAGGGGGTTGGTCCAAGAGACCCAGTACTTC.

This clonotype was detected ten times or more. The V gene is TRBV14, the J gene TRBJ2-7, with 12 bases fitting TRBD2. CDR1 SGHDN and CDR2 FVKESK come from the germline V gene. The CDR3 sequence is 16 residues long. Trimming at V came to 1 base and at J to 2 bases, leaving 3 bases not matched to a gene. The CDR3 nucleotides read TGTGCCAGCAGCCAAGGACTAGCGGGAGTACCCTACGAGCAGTACTTC. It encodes CASSQGLAGVPYEQYF.

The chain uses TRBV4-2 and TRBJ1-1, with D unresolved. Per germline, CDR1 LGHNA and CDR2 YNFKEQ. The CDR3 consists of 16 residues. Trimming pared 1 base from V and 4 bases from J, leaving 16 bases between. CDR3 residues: CASSQVGELSSTEAFF. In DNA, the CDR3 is TGTGCCAGCAGCCAAGTCGGCGAGCTCTCGAGCACTGAAGCTTTCTTT.

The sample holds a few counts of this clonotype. The CDR3 nucleotides are TGTGCCAGCAGCTCCACTAGCGGGGATGGGGATACGCAGTATTTT. Translating gives CASSSTSGDGDTQYF. This rearrangement joins TRBV12-3 or TRBV12-4 to TRBJ2-3; 10 nucleotides match TRBD2. The CDR3 has 15 residues. Germline trimming cut 6 bases from V and 6 bases from J; bases unmatched to any gene: 9.

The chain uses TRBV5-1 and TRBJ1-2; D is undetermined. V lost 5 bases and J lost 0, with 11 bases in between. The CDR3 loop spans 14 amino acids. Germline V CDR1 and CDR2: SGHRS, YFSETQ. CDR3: CASSSVSANYGYTF. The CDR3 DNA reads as TGCGCCAGCAGTTCGGTATCAGCTAACTATGGCTACACCTTC.

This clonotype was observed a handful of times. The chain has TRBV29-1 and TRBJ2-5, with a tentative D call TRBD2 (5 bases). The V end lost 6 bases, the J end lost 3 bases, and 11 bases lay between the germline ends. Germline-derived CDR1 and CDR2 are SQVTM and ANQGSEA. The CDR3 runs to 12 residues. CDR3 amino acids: CSVAGNKETQYF. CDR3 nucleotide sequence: TGCAGCGTCGCCGGGAACAAAGAGACCCAGTACTTC.

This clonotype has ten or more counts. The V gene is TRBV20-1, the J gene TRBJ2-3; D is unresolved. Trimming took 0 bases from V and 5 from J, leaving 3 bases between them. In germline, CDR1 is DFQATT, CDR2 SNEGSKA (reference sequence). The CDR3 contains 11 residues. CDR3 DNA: TGCAGTGCTAGAGATCTAGATACGCAGTATTTT. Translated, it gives CSARDLDTQYF.

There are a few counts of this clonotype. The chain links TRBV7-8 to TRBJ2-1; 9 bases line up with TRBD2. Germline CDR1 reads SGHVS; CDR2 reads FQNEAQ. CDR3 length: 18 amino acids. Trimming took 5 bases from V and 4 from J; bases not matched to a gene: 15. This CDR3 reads CASSTSSGSGVRYNEQFF. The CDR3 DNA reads TGTGCCAGCAGCACCAGTAGCGGGAGCGGGGTGAGGTACAATGAGCAGTTCTTC.